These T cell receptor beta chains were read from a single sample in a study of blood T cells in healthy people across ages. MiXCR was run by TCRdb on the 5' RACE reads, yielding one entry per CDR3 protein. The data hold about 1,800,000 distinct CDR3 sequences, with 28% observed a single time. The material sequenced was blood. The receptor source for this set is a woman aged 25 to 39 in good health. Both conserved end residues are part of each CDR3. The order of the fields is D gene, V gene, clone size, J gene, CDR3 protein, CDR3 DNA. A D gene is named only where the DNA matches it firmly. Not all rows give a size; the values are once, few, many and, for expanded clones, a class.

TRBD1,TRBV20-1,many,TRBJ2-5,CSASDRGHGETQYF,TGCAGTGCTTCGGACAGGGGGCACGGGGAGACCCAGTACTTC
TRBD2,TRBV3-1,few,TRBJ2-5,CASSQAGLAKETQYF,TGTGCCAGCAGCCAAGCGGGACTAGCGAAAGAGACCCAGTACTTC
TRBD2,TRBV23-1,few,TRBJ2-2,CASSPTSANTGELFF,TGCGCCAGCAGTCCGACTAGCGCGAACACCGGGGAGCTGTTTTTT
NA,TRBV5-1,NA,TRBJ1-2,CASREDSVGSIF,TGCGCCAGCAGAGAAGACAGCGTGGGTTCCATCTTC
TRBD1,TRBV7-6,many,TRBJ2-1,CASSLLGQGWGGGYNEQFF,TGTGCCAGCAGCTTATTGGGACAGGGATGGGGAGGTGGATACAATGAGCAGTTCTTC
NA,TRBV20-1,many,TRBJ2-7,CSGVGNRYDQYF,TGCAGTGGGGTAGGGAACCGTTACGATCAGTACTTC
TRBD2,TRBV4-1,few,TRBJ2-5,CASSQGLRGGQGEQYF,TGCGCCAGCAGCCAAGGTCTCCGGGGGGGCCAAGGTGAGCAGTACTTC
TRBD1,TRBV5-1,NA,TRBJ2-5,CASSSQTGGRETQYF,TGCGCCAGCAGCTCCCAGACAGGGGGCCGAGAGACCCAGTACTTC
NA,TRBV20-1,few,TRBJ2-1,CSARDMRDVRNEQFF,TGCAGTGCTAGAGATATGAGGGATGTACGCAATGAGCAGTTCTTC
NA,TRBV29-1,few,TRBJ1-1,CSVEAGGLNTEAFF,TGCAGCGTTGAAGCGGGCGGGTTGAACACTGAAGCTTTCTTT
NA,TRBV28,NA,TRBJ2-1,CASSSFGKGYNEQFF,TGTGCCAGCAGCTCTTTCGGGAAAGGCTACAATGAGCAGTTCTTC
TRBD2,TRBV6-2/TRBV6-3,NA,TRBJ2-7,CASSSSREWTYEQYF,TGTGCCAGCAGTTCCTCGCGGGAGTGGACCTACGAGCAGTACTTC
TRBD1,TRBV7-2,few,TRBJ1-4,CASSFISGTDEKLFF,TGTGCCAGCAGCTTTATTTCCGGGACAGATGAAAAACTGTTTTTT
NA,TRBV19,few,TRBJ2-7,CASSMSRGEQYF,TGTGCCAGTAGTATGTCCCGGGGCGAGCAGTACTTC
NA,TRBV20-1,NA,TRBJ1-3,CSAETGNTIYF,TGCAGTGCTGAAACTGGAAACACCATATATTTT
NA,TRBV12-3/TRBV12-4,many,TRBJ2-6,CASTETPPGGANVLTF,TGTGCCAGTACGGAGACACCTCCCGGTGGGGCCAACGTCCTGACTTTC
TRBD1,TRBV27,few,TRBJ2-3,CASSLGRGRSDTQYF,TGTGCCAGCAGTTTAGGCAGGGGGCGGTCAGATACGCAGTATTTT
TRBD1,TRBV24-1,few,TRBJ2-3,CATSGTGGPSTDTQYF,TGTGCCACCAGTGGGACAGGCGGACCTAGCACAGATACGCAGTATTTT
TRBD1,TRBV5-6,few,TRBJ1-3,CASSYGQGSGNTIYF,TGTGCCAGCAGCTATGGACAGGGGTCCGGAAACACCATATATTTT
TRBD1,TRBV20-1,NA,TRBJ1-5,CRRSGGLGHF,TGCAGGCGATCAGGGGGCTTGGGGCATTTT
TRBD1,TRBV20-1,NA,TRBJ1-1,CSAGQGARYTEAFF,TGCAGTGCAGGACAGGGGGCGAGGTACACTGAAGCTTTCTTT
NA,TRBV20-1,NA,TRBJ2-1,CSARDPRGARDEQFF,TGCAGTGCTAGAGATCCCCGGGGGGCCCGGGATGAGCAGTTCTTC
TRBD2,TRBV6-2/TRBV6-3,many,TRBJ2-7,CASSPIVPSGSIEQYF,TGTGCCAGCAGTCCCATTGTGCCTAGCGGGAGCATCGAGCAGTACTTC
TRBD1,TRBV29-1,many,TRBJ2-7,CSVEGSLGQGVFRSSYEQYF,TGCAGCGTTGAAGGTAGTTTGGGACAGGGGGTTTTTAGAAGCTCCTACGAGCAGTACTTC
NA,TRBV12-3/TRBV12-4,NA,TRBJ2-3,CATRGSGADTQYF,TGTGCGACCAGGGGTTCTGGGGCAGATACGCAGTATTTT
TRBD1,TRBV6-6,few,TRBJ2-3,CASSYRGQGDTDTQYF,TGTGCCAGCAGTTACAGAGGGCAGGGGGACACAGATACGCAGTATTTT